The 24 T cell receptor beta chains given below trace back to one sample, sequenced in a study of blood T cell repertoires in COVID-19. Assay used: immunoSEQ multiplex PCR; TCRdb lists only in-frame clones, some missing. The sample has approximately 200,000 clones, 70% to 85% seen once. Material: peripheral blood. The receptors were sampled from a woman in her 50s with acute or convalescent COVID-19.

The chain has TRBV30 and TRBJ2-7; the D gene is possibly TRBD2 (6 bases). Trimming pared 2 bases from V and 1 base from J, leaving 12 bases between. The CDR3 spans 14 residues. Germline CDR1 and CDR2: GTSNPN and SVGIG (reference sequence). Here the CDR3 DNA reads TGTGCCTGGAGTTTCGGGGGAAGGTCCTACGAGCAGTACTTC. Protein product: CAWSFGGRSYEQYF.

This clone was seen a handful of times. CDR3 loop: CASIPDRGNQPQHF. The CDR3 region has the DNA TGTGCCAGCATCCCGGACAGGGGAAATCAGCCCCAGCATTTT. The gene calls are TRBV2 and TRBJ1-5; TRBD1 agrees at 9 bases. This CDR3 comprises 14 residues. The J segment lost 4 bases and the V segment lost 7 bases, leaving 5 bases of the junction unmatched. Germline V gene data show CDR1 as SNHLY and CDR2 as FYNNEI.

Only one count was recorded for this clone. The chain uses TRBV7-8 and TRBJ1-1; unclear D gene. The germline V gene has CDR1 SGHVS and CDR2 FQNEAQ. The CDR3 runs 12 residues. V lost 2 bases to trimming and J lost 5 bases, with 6 bases between them. The CDR3 region is CASSLSRTEAFF. The CDR3, as DNA: TGTGCCAGCAGCTTAAGTAGAACTGAAGCTTTCTTT.

This clone was seen once. This chain uses TRBV13 with TRBJ2-2; maybe TRBD1 (6 bases). CDR1 is PRHDT, CDR2 FYEKMQ, per germline (reference sequence). This CDR3 region has 15 residues. V was shortened by 2 bases and J by 0 bases, with 7 bases between the two germline ends. In DNA, the CDR3 is TGTGCCAGCAGCTTAAGGACAGCGAACACCGGGGAGCTGTTTTTT. Translation: CASSLRTANTGELFF.

V and J are TRBV2 and TRBJ1-1; D gene uncertain. The CDR3 loop spans 14 amino acids. Germline lookup yields CDR1 SNHLY and CDR2 FYNNEI. V was pared by 8 bases and J by 2 bases, with 15 bases between. CDR3 nucleotide sequence: TGTGCCAGCTTCGCCGGGATTTTTAACACTGAAGCTTTCTTT. It translates to CASFAGIFNTEAFF.

The chain recombines TRBV6-4 with TRBJ2-3; D call uncertain. Germline values: CDR1 MRHNA, CDR2 SNTAGT. The length of the CDR3 is 13 residues. Trimming took off 4 bases at V and 2 bases at J, with 7 bases between the two ends. The CDR3 region is CASSAGITDTQYF. The CDR3 DNA reads as TGTGCCAGCAGTGCCGGTATCACAGATACGCAGTATTTT.

The V call is TRBV18, the J call TRBJ1-3; D is unclear. V was shortened by 1 base and J by 4 bases, with 8 bases between the two germline ends. From germline, CDR1 is KGHSH and CDR2 LQKENI. CDR3 length equals 14 residues. The CDR3 DNA reads TGTGCCAGCTCACCACAGCGAGGAGGAAACACCATATATTTT. Protein product: CASSPQRGGNTIYF.

V and J are TRBV19 and TRBJ1-5, with D possibly TRBD1 on 6 matching bases. CDR3 length: 17 residues. CDR1 is LNHDA and CDR2 is SQIVND in the germline V gene (reference sequence). The V end was cut by 3 bases, the J end by 0 bases, with 15 bases between. CDR3 sequence (DNA): TGTGCCAGTAGTATGTTTGGCAGGGGTTATAGCAATCAGCCCCAGCATTTT. This gives the protein CASSMFGRGYSNQPQHF.

The V and J genes are TRBV2 and TRBJ2-4; 11 bases align to TRBD2. This CDR3 has 18 residues. The germline CDR1 and CDR2 sequences are SNHLY and FYNNEI. Trimming removed 4 bases from V and 0 bases from J; junction bases left unmatched: 8. This CDR3 is CASSAGSGRAVAKNIQYF. The CDR3, as DNA: TGTGCCAGCAGTGCCGGTAGCGGGAGGGCGGTAGCCAAAAACATTCAGTACTTC. The complete variable domain, with remaining parts taken from reference TRBV2 and TRBJ2-4, reads EPEVTQTPSHQVTQMGQEVILRCVPISNHLYFYWYRQILGQKVEFLVSFYNNEISEKSEIFDDQFSVERPDGSNFTLKIRSTKLEDSAMYFCASSAGSGRAVAKNIQYFGAGTRLSVL.

V and J are TRBV5-1 and TRBJ1-3; 8 bases are shared with TRBD1. V shed 3 bases and J 4 bases; nucleotides not matched to a gene: 6. This CDR3 comprises 15 residues. CDR1 SGHRS and CDR2 YFSETQ come from the germline V gene. In DNA, the CDR3 is TGCGCCAGCAGCTCTGGACAGGGAACAGGAAACACCATATATTTT. It is translated as CASSSGQGTGNTIYF.

This clone turned up a few times. The CDR3 here is CASSQDSGGYKNIQYF. CDR3 sequence (DNA): TGTGCCAGCAGCCAAGATAGCGGCGGCTACAAAAACATTCAGTACTTC. The chain is built from TRBV3-1 (or the pseudogene TRBV3-2) and TRBJ2-4, with D perhaps TRBD2 (6 bases). The CDR3 has 16 amino acids. V lost 0 bases and J lost 3, with 12 bases in between. The germline V gene encodes CDR1 LGHDT and CDR2 YNNKEL (reference sequence).

J is TRBJ2-7 and V is TRBV6-6; the match to TRBD1 covers 7 bases. Germline V gives CDR1 MNHNY, CDR2 SVGAGI (reference sequence). The CDR3 contains 15 residues. J was trimmed by 2 bases and V by 0 bases; bases with no gene match: 4. The CDR3 protein is CASSYSNRGPYEQYF. The CDR3 bases are TGTGCCAGCAGTTACTCCAACAGGGGCCCCTACGAGCAGTACTTC.

This chain joins TRBV11-3 and TRBJ1-1, with D uncertain. Germline CDR1 reads SGHNT; CDR2 reads YENEEA. This CDR3 region has 12 residues. V was cut by 1 base and J by 9 bases, with 9 bases left in between. In nucleotides, the CDR3 is TGTGCCAGCAGCTTAGTGGCCGAAAAAGCTTTCTTT. This sequence encodes CASSLVAEKAFF. Together with reference TRBV11-3 and TRBJ1-1, the CDR3 gives the full variable domain: EAGVVQSPRYKIIEKKQPVAFWCNPISGHNTLYWYLQNLGQGPELLIRYENEEAVDDSQLPKDRFSAERLKGVDSTLKIQPAELGDSAVYLCASSLVAEKAFFGQGTRLTVV.

The chain has TRBV28 and TRBJ1-4; possibly TRBD1 for D (6 bases). CDR1 and CDR2 (germline): MDHEN, SYDVKM. V lost 2 bases, J lost 7 bases, and 11 bases lay in between. This CDR3 has 14 amino acids. The CDR3 protein is CASSLGGVVEKLFF. The CDR3 bases are TGTGCCAGCAGTTTAGGGGGCGTTGTTGAAAAACTGTTTTTT.

This clone was detected only a few times. This chain links TRBV5-5 with TRBJ2-1, with D perhaps matching TRBD2 (5 bases). CDR3 size: 15 residues. V lost 0 bases and J 3 bases, leaving 10 bases between the germline ends. Looked up from germline, CDR1 is SGHKS and CDR2 is YYEKEE (reference sequence). CDR3 nucleotides: TGTGCCAGCAGCTTGGGAGCGGCGAGCTACAATGAGCAGTTCTTC. Its translation: CASSLGAASYNEQFF.

The chain employs TRBV5-1 and TRBJ2-3, with D possibly matching TRBD1 (5 bases). From germline, CDR1 is SGHRS and CDR2 YFSETQ. V lost 0 bases, J lost 6 bases, and 11 bases lay in between. This CDR3 spans 14 amino acids. The CDR3 spells CASSLGTPTDTQYF. In DNA, the CDR3 is TGCGCCAGCAGCTTGGGGACACCGACGGATACGCAGTATTTT. The entire variable domain, with the rest obtained from reference TRBV5-1 and TRBJ2-3, is as follows: KAGVTQTPRYLIKTRGQQVTLSCSPISGHRSVSWYQQTPGQGLQFLFEYFSETQRNKGNFPGRFSGRQFSNSRSEMNVSTLELGDSALYLCASSLGTPTDTQYFGPGTRLTVL.

The CDR3: CATSETGRTLADTQYF. The CDR3 DNA follows: TGTGCCACCAGTGAGACAGGGAGGACCTTAGCAGATACGCAGTATTTT. This chain links TRBV24-1 with TRBJ2-3; a possible D gene is TRBD1 (7 bases). With 4 bases removed from V and 4 bases from J, the gap between germline ends came to 17 bases. Germline-derived CDR1 and CDR2 are KGHDR and SFDVKD. CDR3 size: 16 residues.

The V gene is TRBV19, the J gene TRBJ2-7; D might be TRBD2 (5 bases). Germline lookup yields CDR1 LNHDA and CDR2 SQIVND (reference sequence). The CDR3 is made up of 12 amino acids. The ends were cut back, 5 bases at V and 1 base at J, with 6 bases in the middle. DNA of the CDR3: TGTGCCAGTAGTCGGGGTTCCTACGAGCAGTACTTC. Residues: CASSRGSYEQYF.

The chain is built from TRBV28 and TRBJ1-2; a weak D match, TRBD1 (5 bases). This CDR3 comprises 15 residues. The ends were cut back, 5 bases at V and 1 base at J, with 14 bases in the middle. The V gene's germline CDR1 is MDHEN and CDR2 SYDVKM. The CDR3 bases are TGTGCCAGCAGTCCCCAACAGGATCTTAACTATGGCTACACCTTC. Amino acids: CASSPQQDLNYGYTF.

V gene TRBV4-1 combines with J gene TRBJ2-3; 14 bases line up with TRBD2. CDR1 is MGHRA and CDR2 is YSYEKL in the germline V gene. Trimming took 4 bases from V and 6 from J; bases not matched to a gene: 6. The length of the CDR3 is 16 residues. CDR3 residues: CASSPGLAGERDTQYF. In DNA, the CDR3 is TGCGCCAGCAGCCCGGGACTAGCGGGAGAAAGGGATACGCAGTATTTT.

The chain combines TRBV7-2 with TRBJ2-3, with 9 bases matching TRBD1. Germline V gives CDR1 SGHTA, CDR2 FQGNSA. The CDR3 covers 15 residues. J lost 5 bases, V lost 4 bases, and 7 bases had no gene match. As DNA, the CDR3 is TGTGCCAGCAGCTCGACCCCGGGACAGGGAGATACGCAGTATTTT. It translates to CASSSTPGQGDTQYF.

The V and J genes are TRBV24-1 and TRBJ2-1, with 7 bases lining up with TRBD1. After removal of 1 base from V and 5 bases from J, the junction contained 4 bases not matched to a gene. Germline V CDR1 and CDR2: KGHDR, SFDVKD. CDR3 length: 15 residues. The CDR3 sequence: CATSDLQGLHNEQFF. The CDR3, as DNA: TGTGCCACCAGTGATTTACAGGGGCTACACAATGAGCAGTTCTTC.

The chain uses TRBV7-9 and TRBJ2-7, with 8 bases that match TRBD2. The junction had 4 bases not matched to a gene; V was cut back by 0 bases and J by 6 bases. The CDR3 consists of 14 residues. Germline CDR1 and CDR2: SEHNR and FQNEAQ (reference sequence). The CDR3 reads CASSLASGKREQYF. In DNA form, the CDR3 reads TGTGCCAGCAGCTTAGCTAGCGGGAAACGCGAGCAGTACTTC.

The V call is TRBV7-8, the J call TRBJ2-7, with 9 nucleotides matching TRBD1. CDR1 and CDR2 (germline): SGHVS, FQNEAQ. This CDR3 is built from 18 residues. V lost 0 bases and J lost 2; bases outside the gene matches: 11. CDR3 protein: CASSLARPGQGRPYEQYF. CDR3 DNA sequence: TGTGCCAGCAGCTTAGCCCGCCCGGGACAGGGTAGGCCCTACGAGCAGTACTTC.